The rows below give T cell receptor beta chains drawn from one sample of a study of blood T cells in healthy people across ages. TCRdb processed the 5' RACE reads anew with MiXCR; each CDR3 protein has one entry. The sample consists of approximately 1.5 million distinct CDR3 sequences, less than 45% of them appearing once. The sample comprised blood. Receptors were obtained from a young woman in good health. CDR3s include the opening cysteine and the closing phenylalanine or tryptophan. The D gene is left open where the match is weak. Size tells how often a clone was seen (once, few, many) or the class of an expanded clone, and some rows leave it out.

j_call cdr3_length clone_size v_call d_call cdr3_aa cdr3_nt
TRBJ2-3 15 many TRBV9 . CASSVAGVSTDTQYF TGTGCCAGCAGCGTAGCGGGAGTTAGCACAGATACGCAGTATTTT
TRBJ2-3 15 many TRBV10-3 . CAISEGGADTDTQYF TGTGCCATCAGTGAAGGTGGGGCTGATACAGATACGCAGTATTTT
TRBJ2-1 16 few TRBV6-2/TRBV6-3 TRBD2 CASSSPGTSALNEQFF TGTGCCAGCAGCTCCCCCGGGACTAGCGCGTTAAATGAGCAGTTCTTC
TRBJ2-3 16 . TRBV4-2 TRBD2 CASSQVSGRAAHTQYF TGTGCCAGCAGCCAAGTTAGCGGGAGGGCCGCGCATACGCAGTATTTT
TRBJ1-1 15 . TRBV7-2 . CASSLTRSWNTEAFF TGTGCCAGCAGCTTAACCCGGTCTTGGAACACTGAAGCTTTCTTT
TRBJ2-5 12 . TRBV28 . CASSWGDNEQYF TGTGCCAGCAGTTGGGGAGACAATGAGCAGTACTTC
TRBJ2-3 15 . TRBV12-3/TRBV12-4 TRBD2 CASTPGLAFTDTQYF TGTGCCAGCACCCCGGGACTAGCATTTACAGATACGCAGTATTTT
TRBJ1-1 15 few TRBV6-1 . CASSEISDTAQGAFF TGTGCCAGCAGTGAAATCTCGGACACAGCCCAGGGAGCTTTCTTT
TRBJ2-1 16 . TRBV6-1 . CASSDRDGFSYNEQFF TGTGCCAGCAGTGACCGGGACGGATTTTCCTACAATGAGCAGTTCTTC
TRBJ2-3 14 . TRBV15 TRBD2 CATKRGESTDTQYF TGTGCCACAAAGCGGGGGGAGAGCACAGATACGCAGTATTTT
TRBJ2-1 16 . TRBV6-4 TRBD2 CASSDQYSGGGNEQFF TGTGCCAGCAGTGATCAATATAGCGGGGGGGGCAATGAGCAGTTCTTC
TRBJ2-3 18 . TRBV9 . CASSVEEGLDLGTDTQYF TGTGCCAGCAGCGTAGAGGAAGGCTTGGACCTTGGCACAGATACGCAGTATTTT
TRBJ2-5 14 . TRBV2 . CASSVLLYGDEQYF TGTGCCAGCAGTGTCCTCCTGTACGGGGATGAGCAGTACTTC
TRBJ2-5 16 . TRBV11-2 . CASSLEGRGHEETQYF TGTGCCAGCAGCTTAGAGGGCAGGGGACATGAAGAGACCCAGTACTTC
TRBJ2-1 19 . TRBV9 TRBD2 CASSGLGLAGGRDYNEQFF TGTGCCAGCAGCGGGCTGGGACTAGCGGGGGGCCGGGACTACAATGAGCAGTTCTTC
TRBJ2-1 12 few TRBV7-9 . CASSFGNNEQFF TGTGCCAGCAGCTTTGGTAACAATGAGCAGTTCTTC
TRBJ2-5 15 . TRBV5-1 . CASSLPWGAQETQYF TGCGCCAGCAGCCTCCCCTGGGGAGCCCAAGAGACCCAGTACTTC
TRBJ2-5 13 few TRBV6-2/TRBV6-3 TRBD2 CASRGLNRETQYF TGTGCCAGCAGGGGACTAAATCGTGAGACCCAGTACTTC
TRBJ1-1 13 . TRBV2 . CASSARHGGEAFF TGTGCCAGCAGTGCTCGGCACGGCGGGGAAGCTTTCTTT
TRBJ2-7 14 . TRBV2 . CASRVSPHSYEQYF TGTGCCAGCAGGGTCTCCCCCCACTCCTACGAGCAGTACTTC
TRBJ2-7 15 many TRBV4-2 TRBD2 CASSQALAGSYEQYF TGTGCCAGCAGCCAAGCACTAGCGGGATCCTACGAGCAGTACTTC
TRBJ1-5 14 . TRBV2 TRBD1 CASTWDRGNQPQHF TGTGCCAGCACCTGGGACAGGGGCAATCAGCCCCAGCATTTT
TRBJ2-7 13 . TRBV20-1 . CSAHLGNSYEQYF TGCAGTGCTCACCTGGGGAACTCCTACGAGCAGTACTTC
TRBJ2-7 14 few TRBV4-3 TRBD1 CASSQGDRDNEQYF TGCGCCAGCAGCCAAGGGGACAGGGACAACGAGCAGTACTTC
TRBJ2-5 13 . TRBV28 . CASSPSGQGTQYF TGTGCCAGCAGTCCCTCGGGACAAGGGACCCAGTACTTC
TRBJ2-6 15 . TRBV20-1 . CSAPQTNSGANVLTF TGCAGTGCTCCGCAGACAAACTCTGGGGCCAACGTCCTGACTTTC
TRBJ2-5 16 . TRBV11-2 . CATRDWRETPKETQYF TGTGCCACTAGGGACTGGCGGGAAACCCCGAAGGAGACCCAGTACTTC
TRBJ2-5 16 . TRBV19 TRBD2 CASSDKRLAVSDEQYF TGTGCCAGTAGTGACAAGCGACTAGCGGTTTCGGATGAGCAGTACTTC
TRBJ2-1 14 . TRBV2 . CVSQDVTSYNEQFF TGTGTCAGCCAGGATGTCACCTCCTACAATGAGCAGTTCTTC
TRBJ2-1 17 few TRBV6-2/TRBV6-3 . CASSQWEPGPPRDEQFF TGTGCCAGCAGTCAATGGGAGCCGGGACCTCCGAGGGATGAGCAGTTCTTC
TRBJ1-5 11 . TRBV6-4 . CANLTAQPQHF TGTGCCAACCTGACTGCTCAGCCCCAGCATTTT
TRBJ2-7 18 . TRBV4-3 . CASTLSPITPGLSYEQYF TGCGCCAGCACCCTCTCCCCCATTACTCCAGGGCTCTCCTACGAGCAGTACTTC
TRBJ2-3 14 . TRBV7-9 . CASSFSGSTDTRYF TGTGCCAGCAGCTTCTCTGGGAGCACAGATACGCGGTATTTT
TRBJ2-7 13 . TRBV20-1 TRBD2 CSARLAANNEQYF TGCAGTGCCAGACTAGCGGCCAACAATGAGCAGTACTTC
TRBJ2-5 15 . TRBV6-5 . CASLAGPRRWETQYF TGTGCCAGCCTTGCTGGGCCTAGGCGTTGGGAGACCCAGTACTTC
TRBJ2-7 13 . TRBV11-2 . CASSLGADNEQYF TGTGCCAGCAGCTTAGGAGCGGACAATGAGCAGTACTTC
TRBJ1-2 14 . TRBV4-1 . CASSQQVSVYGYTF TGCGCCAGCAGCCAACAAGTCAGTGTGTATGGCTACACCTTC
TRBJ2-7 11 . TRBV20-1 . CSASLPSEQYF TGCAGTGCTAGTCTCCCATCCGAGCAGTACTTC
TRBJ2-1 14 . TRBV13 . CASSPPLVDNEQFF TGTGCCAGCAGCCCCCCGCTAGTCGACAATGAGCAGTTCTTC
TRBJ2-7 13 once TRBV27 TRBD2 CASRPSGINEQYF TGTGCCAGTCGCCCTAGCGGCATCAATGAGCAGTACTTC
TRBJ2-3 16 few TRBV12-3/TRBV12-4 . CASSLGGLGSTDTQYF TGTGCCAGCAGTTTAGGGGGACTGGGGAGCACAGATACGCAGTATTTT
TRBJ1-5 14 few TRBV27 TRBD1 CASSPGQGHQPQHF TGTGCCAGCAGCCCGGGACAGGGTCATCAGCCCCAGCATTTT
TRBJ2-7 13 once TRBV27 . CASSVFSSYEQYF TGTGCCAGCAGTGTTTTCAGTTCCTACGAGCAGTACTTC
TRBJ2-3 16 once TRBV10-3 TRBD1 CAISVTLGQGGGTQYF TGTGCCATCAGTGTAACGCTTGGACAGGGCGGAGGTACGCAGTATTTT
TRBJ2-2 16 . TRBV11-1 . CASSLRGGWNTGELFF TGTGCCAGCAGCTTACGAGGGGGGTGGAACACCGGGGAGCTGTTTTTT
TRBJ2-5 12 . TRBV28 . CASRGAGTTQYF TGTGCCAGTCGCGGGGCGGGGACTACCCAGTACTTC
TRBJ2-1 14 . TRBV9 . CASSVEGTYNEQFF TGTGCCAGCAGCGTAGAGGGCACCTACAATGAGCAGTTCTTC
TRBJ2-1 17 . TRBV7-8 . CASSLVQGVSSYNEQFF TGTGCCAGCAGCTTAGTACAGGGAGTTAGCTCCTACAATGAGCAGTTCTTC
TRBJ2-1 13 few TRBV12-5 . CASGLAGSNEQFF TGTGCTAGTGGTTTGGCAGGGAGCAATGAGCAGTTCTTC
TRBJ1-5 12 . TRBV24-1 . CATSENNQPQHF TGTGCCACCAGTGAGAACAATCAGCCCCAGCATTTT
TRBJ2-7 15 . TRBV20-1 . CSARGGGEPRSEQYF TGCAGTGCTAGAGGTGGAGGGGAGCCGAGGAGCGAGCAGTACTTC
TRBJ1-2 15 many TRBV21-1 . CASSPGTGGNYGYTF TGTGCCAGCAGTCCCGGTACAGGCGGTAACTATGGCTACACCTTC
TRBJ2-7 14 . TRBV12-3/TRBV12-4 . CASNMEGRGHEQYF TGTGCCAGCAACATGGAGGGGCGAGGCCACGAGCAGTACTTC
TRBJ2-7 15 . TRBV20-1 . CSARTLQGNIDEQYF TGCAGTGCTAGGACTCTACAGGGAAATATCGACGAGCAGTACTTC
TRBJ2-1 15 few TRBV7-9 . CASSLTAKAYNEQFF TGTGCCAGCAGCTTAACAGCGAAAGCCTACAATGAGCAGTTCTTC
TRBJ2-1 16 once TRBV28 TRBD2 CASSLWTSGPYNEQFF TGTGCCAGCAGTTTATGGACTAGCGGGCCCTACAATGAGCAGTTCTTC
TRBJ2-7 12 . TRBV24-1 . CATRDASSEQYF TGTGCCACCAGGGATGCGTCGTCCGAGCAGTACTTC
TRBJ1-1 18 . TRBV7-8 . CASSPRRGLSGMNTEAFF TGTGCCAGCAGCCCGCGCAGGGGACTGAGCGGGATGAACACTGAAGCTTTCTTT
TRBJ1-5 15 . TRBV6-2/TRBV6-3 . CASSYRIDPNHPQHF TGTGCCAGCAGTTACCGAATCGATCCGAATCACCCCCAGCATTTT
TRBJ1-5 13 . TRBV4-3 . CAGSPTSNQPQHF TGCGCCGGCAGCCCGACGAGCAATCAGCCCCAGCATTTT